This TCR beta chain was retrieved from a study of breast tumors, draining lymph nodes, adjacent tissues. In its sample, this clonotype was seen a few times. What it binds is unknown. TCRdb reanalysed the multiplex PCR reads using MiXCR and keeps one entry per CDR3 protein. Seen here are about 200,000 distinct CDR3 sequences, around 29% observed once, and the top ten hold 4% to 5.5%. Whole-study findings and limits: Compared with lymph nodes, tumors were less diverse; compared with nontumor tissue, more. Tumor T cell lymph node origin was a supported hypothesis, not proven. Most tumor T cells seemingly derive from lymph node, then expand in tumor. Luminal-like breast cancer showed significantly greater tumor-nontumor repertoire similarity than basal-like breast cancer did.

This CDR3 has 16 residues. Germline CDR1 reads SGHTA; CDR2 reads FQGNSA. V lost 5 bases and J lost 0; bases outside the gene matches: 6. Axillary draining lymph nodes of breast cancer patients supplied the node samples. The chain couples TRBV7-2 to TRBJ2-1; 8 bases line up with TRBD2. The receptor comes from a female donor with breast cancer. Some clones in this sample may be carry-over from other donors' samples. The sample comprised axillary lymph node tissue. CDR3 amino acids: CASSPLAGVSYNEQFF. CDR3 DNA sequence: TGTGCCAGCAGCCCTCTAGCGGGCGTCTCCTACAATGAGCAGTTCTTC.